A selection of T cell receptor beta chains follows, all from one sample in a study of T cell responses to AZD1222 COVID-19 vaccine. Produced via immunoSEQ multiplex PCR; TCRdb's table is partial and in-frame only. The table records around 110,000 clones, 88% of them present only once. Source: peripheral blood, taken on day 0 of AZD1222 vaccination. Source of these receptors: an adult in good health. Both conserved end residues are part of each CDR3. Fields, in order: J gene, CDR3 length, D gene, V gene, clone size, CDR3 DNA, CDR3 protein. D genes are given only for firm matches. The listing skips clone size in some rows; elsewhere it reads once, few, many or a size class.

TRBJ2-3 17 TRBD2 TRBV5-1 few TGCGCCAGCAGCTTGACACTAGCGGGAGGGCCCACAGATACGCAGTATTTT CASSLTLAGGPTDTQYF
TRBJ1-2 13 - TRBV12-3/TRBV12-4 - TGTGCCAGCAGTTTCCGGGTTTACTATGGCTACACCTTC CASSFRVYYGYTF
TRBJ1-1 15 TRBD1 TRBV28 - TGTGCCAGCAGTTCTCACAGGGGTGGGAACACTGAAGCTTTCTTT CASSSHRGGNTEAFF
TRBJ1-3 16 - TRBV7-9 - TGTGCCAGCAGCTTAGCGAACGGAAACTCTGGAAACACCATATATTTT CASSLANGNSGNTIYF
TRBJ2-7 14 - TRBV18 - TGTGCCAGCTCACCACCCAACAAAAAGCTTGGGCAGTACTTC CASSPPNKKLGQYF
TRBJ2-2 20 TRBD2 TRBV13 - TGTGCCAGCAGCTTAAGGGGGACCATACTAGCGGGATTTAACACCGGGGAGCTGTTTTTT CASSLRGTILAGFNTGELFF
TRBJ1-1 14 - TRBV2 few TGTGCCAGCAGTCTACAGGAGGTTTGGACTGAAGCTTTCTTT CASSLQEVWTEAFF
TRBJ1-5 18 TRBD1 TRBV3-1/TRBV3-2 - TGTGCCAGCAGCCAAGTTCCACAGGGGGTAGGTAGCAATCAGCCCCAGCATTTT CASSQVPQGVGSNQPQHF
TRBJ2-1 15 TRBD1 TRBV5-1 - TGCGCCAGCAGCTACTCCGGGACAGGATACAATGAGCAGTTCTTC CASSYSGTGYNEQFF
TRBJ1-6 14 - TRBV7-2 few TGTGCCAGCAGCACAGGGACGAATAATTCACCCCTCCACTTT CASSTGTNNSPLHF
TRBJ2-5 13 - TRBV18 - TGTGCCAGCTCACCGGGATTACAAGAGACCCAGTACTTC CASSPGLQETQYF
TRBJ2-3 16 TRBD2 TRBV9 - TGTGCCAGCAGCGGGGGACTAGCGGGGACCACAGATACGCAGTATTTT CASSGGLAGTTDTQYF
TRBJ1-2 14 - TRBV7-2 - TGTGCCAGCAGCTTACCGGGGGCCAACTATGGCTACACCTTC CASSLPGANYGYTF
TRBJ1-5 14 - TRBV7-9 - TGTGCCAGCAGCCAAGGGGCGACAGGTCAGCCCCAGCATTTT CASSQGATGQPQHF
TRBJ2-1 12 - TRBV18 - TGTGCCAGCTCACCACCGTACAATGAGCAGTTCTTC CASSPPYNEQFF
TRBJ1-2 15 - TRBV6-5 - TGTGCCAGCAGTTATGGACAGAGTCCTAACTATGGCTACACCTTC CASSYGQSPNYGYTF
TRBJ2-7 14 - TRBV27 - TGTGCCAGCAGTTTCTCGGGGCAAGCCTACGAGCAGTACTTC CASSFSGQAYEQYF
TRBJ1-1 14 - TRBV7-2 - TGTGCCAGCAGCCCGTACAGTCGGAACACTGAAGCTTTCTTT CASSPYSRNTEAFF
TRBJ2-7 15 TRBD2 TRBV27 few TGTGCCAGCAGTCCAGTGGGGGGGAGCTCCTACGAGCAGTACTTC CASSPVGGSSYEQYF
TRBJ1-2 15 - TRBV7-9 - TGTGCCAGCAGCCCTGGACACACTAGAACGTTCGGCTACACCTTC CASSPGHTRTFGYTF
TRBJ2-3 12 - TRBV7-8 - TGTGCCAGCAGCCCGGGGACAGATACGCAGTATTTT CASSPGTDTQYF
TRBJ2-1 15 TRBD2 TRBV5-1 - TGCGCCAGCAGCTTAGGACTAGCGGTCCTCAATGAGCAGTTCTTC CASSLGLAVLNEQFF
TRBJ1-1 14 TRBD1 TRBV30 once TGTGCCTGGAGTGTAGAGGGACAGGGGAAGGCAGCTTTCTTT CAWSVEGQGKAAFF
TRBJ1-3 15 - TRBV7-2 - TGTGCCAGCAGCTTACCCATAGGCCCTGGAAACACCATATATTTT CASSLPIGPGNTIYF
TRBJ1-3 17 - TRBV7-9 once TGTGCCAGCAGCGGGCAGGGTTACCGGGGCTCTGGAAACACCATATATTTT CASSGQGYRGSGNTIYF
TRBJ2-7 13 - TRBV15 - TGTGCCACCAGCAGAGCCGGAGCCCACGAGCAGTACTTC CATSRAGAHEQYF
TRBJ2-7 14 - TRBV6-5 - TGTGCCAGCAGTCGAGACAGGAGCTCCTACGAGCAGTACTTC CASSRDRSSYEQYF
TRBJ2-5 13 - TRBV18 - TGTGCCAGCTCACCACCAGGTGCAGAGACCCAGTACTTC CASSPPGAETQYF
TRBJ2-5 15 - TRBV5-4 few TGTGCCAGCAGCTGGGGGGGGCTGGAGGGAGAGACCCAGTACTTC CASSWGGLEGETQYF
TRBJ2-2 14 TRBD1 TRBV19 - TGTGCCAGTAAGGGGACAGGGGTTGGCGGGGAGCTGTTTTTT CASKGTGVGGELFF
TRBJ2-2 15 - TRBV18 - TGTGCCAGCTCACCAGTTGCGGGGAACGCCGGGGAGCTGTTTTTT CASSPVAGNAGELFF
TRBJ2-2 18 - TRBV4-3 - TGCGCCAGCAGCCAAGAGGGAACCCGACGGCTGAACCCCGGGGAGCTGTTTTTT CASSQEGTRRLNPGELFF
TRBJ2-1 12 - TRBV3-1/TRBV3-2 - TGTGCCAGCAGCCAAGATATGGGACATCAGTTCTTC CASSQDMGHQFF
TRBJ1-2 15 - TRBV14 once TGTGCCAGCAGCGACCCGGCGAGGGGCAACTATGGCTACACCTTC CASSDPARGNYGYTF
TRBJ1-6 16 - TRBV4-1 - TGCGCCAGCAGCCAAGAACCCACCAGCTATAATTCACCCCTCCACTTT CASSQEPTSYNSPLHF
TRBJ2-3 15 TRBD2 TRBV28 - TGTGCCAGCAGTTTTAACCCTAGCGGAGCAGATACGCAGTATTTT CASSFNPSGADTQYF
TRBJ1-1 17 - TRBV24-1 - TGTGCCACAGCCTTGAGGCCACAGGCGGGACAATTCACTGAAGCTTTCTTT CATALRPQAGQFTEAFF
TRBJ1-1 16 - TRBV27 - TGTGCCAGCAGTTTAACGGGAATTGCAGTACGCACTGAAGCTTTCTTT CASSLTGIAVRTEAFF
TRBJ1-2 15 - TRBV27 few TGTGCCAGCAGTTTCCTCGACAGGTTACCCACTGGCTACACCTTC CASSFLDRLPTGYTF
TRBJ1-1 13 - TRBV24-1 once TGTGCCACCAGTGGGGGATCGGTTTCTGAAGCTTTCTTT CATSGGSVSEAFF
TRBJ1-3 16 TRBD1 TRBV5-8 - TGTGCCAGCAGCTTGAGGACAGGGCGCCCTGGAAACACCATATATTTT CASSLRTGRPGNTIYF
TRBJ1-4 16 - TRBV28 - TGTGCCAGCAGAACCCCCTCCGGGTCTGGGGTTGAAAAACTGTTTTTT CASRTPSGSGVEKLFF
TRBJ1-1 14 - TRBV4-2 - TGTGCCAGCAGCCAAGAATACGGAAGTTCAGAAGCTTTCTTT CASSQEYGSSEAFF
TRBJ1-1 14 TRBD1 TRBV9 - TGTGCCAGCAGCTCCCCACAGGGGGACACTGAAGCTTTCTTT CASSSPQGDTEAFF
TRBJ1-6 15 TRBD1 TRBV11-1 few TGTGCCAGCAGCTTTCCAGGACAGGGGAATTCACCCCTCCACTTT CASSFPGQGNSPLHF
TRBJ2-1 15 TRBD1 TRBV5-1 - TGCGCCAGCAGCAACACAGGGGATTCGTACAATGAGCAGTTCTTC CASSNTGDSYNEQFF
TRBJ2-3 14 TRBD2 TRBV7-9 - TGTGCCAGCAGCGCTTATCGACTAGCGGATACGCAGTATTTT CASSAYRLADTQYF
TRBJ2-5 15 TRBD2 TRBV6-2/TRBV6-3 - TGTGCCAGCAGTTACTGGGACTACCTACAAGAGACCCAGTACTTC CASSYWDYLQETQYF
TRBJ1-1 16 - TRBV6-5 once TGTGCCAGCAGTTACCGGAATCGAGCAGGGCGGACTGAAGCTTTCTTT CASSYRNRAGRTEAFF
TRBJ2-1 14 TRBD1 TRBV19 - TGTGCCAGTAGTTTGGGACAGGGGTCCAATGAGCAGTTCTTC CASSLGQGSNEQFF
TRBJ2-1 14 TRBD2 TRBV9 - TGTGCCAGCAGCGTAGTCGGGGGGAACAATGAGCAGTTCTTC CASSVVGGNNEQFF
TRBJ1-1 14 - TRBV29-1 few TGCAGCTTTGTGGGGGGAACACTGAACACTGAAGCTTTCTTT CSFVGGTLNTEAFF
TRBJ1-2 13 - TRBV29-1 - TGCAGCGTTGAAGTATGGGGCAGTTTTGGCTACACCTTC CSVEVWGSFGYTF
TRBJ2-3 13 - TRBV12-3/TRBV12-4 - TGTGCCAGCAGTTCCTACAGGGTCGATACGCAGTATTTT CASSSYRVDTQYF
TRBJ1-2 12 TRBD1 TRBV2 - TGTGCCAGCACCTGGACAGGGGAGCCCCTGGCCTTC CASTWTGEPLAF
TRBJ1-1 15 - TRBV7-9 - TGTGCCAGCAGCCTTGGACGGTCCGCCAACACTGAAGCTTTCTTT CASSLGRSANTEAFF
TRBJ2-5 16 - TRBV5-4 once TGTGCCAGCAGCCGGAGAGTGGCGGGAAACCAAGAGACCCAGTACTTC CASSRRVAGNQETQYF
TRBJ1-5 14 - TRBV19 few TGTGCCATCTCACAAGTCTATAGCAATCAGCCCCAGCATTTT CAISQVYSNQPQHF
TRBJ1-1 14 - TRBV7-2 - TGTGCCAGCAGCAAGGGACGGGAGAACACTGAAGCTTTCTTT CASSKGRENTEAFF